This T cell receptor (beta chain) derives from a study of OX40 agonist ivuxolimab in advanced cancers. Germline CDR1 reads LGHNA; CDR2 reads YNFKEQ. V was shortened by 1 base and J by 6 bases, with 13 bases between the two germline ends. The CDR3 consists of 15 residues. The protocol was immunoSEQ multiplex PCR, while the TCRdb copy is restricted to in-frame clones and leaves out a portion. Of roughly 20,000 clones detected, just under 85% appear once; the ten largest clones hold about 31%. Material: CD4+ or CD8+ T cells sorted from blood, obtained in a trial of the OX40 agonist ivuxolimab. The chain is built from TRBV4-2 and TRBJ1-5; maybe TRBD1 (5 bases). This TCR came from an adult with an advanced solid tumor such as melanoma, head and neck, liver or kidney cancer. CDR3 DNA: TGTGCCAGCAGCCAAGTTGCAGGGACTGGTCAGCCCCAGCATTTT. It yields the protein CASSQVAGTGQPQHF.